The text below deals with one T cell receptor beta chain. The antigen is not known. It was focal radiation plus CTLA-4 blockade with ipilimumab that patients with chemo-refractory metastatic non-small-cell lung cancer received. The data originate from a study of radiotherapy plus CTLA-4 blockade in lung cancer. In the study overall: Disease control was achieved by approximately 30% of patients, and objective responses by 18%. Findings of the study overall: Tumor-derived TCR clones expanded in blood after radiotherapy plus ipilimumab. Early clone dynamics of blood T cells, plus interferon-beta, reportedly predicted response best.

Germline assignment: CDR1 MDHEN and CDR2 SYDVKM. V was trimmed by 2 bases and J by 2 bases, leaving 7 bases between them. CDR3 size: 14 residues. Only in-frame clones appear in the TCRdb table, and some are missing; sequencing was by immunoSEQ multiplex PCR. In the table there are about 76,000 clones, approximately 84% of which are singletons. V and J are TRBV28 and TRBJ2-1; unclear D gene. The specimen comprised peripheral blood, sampled from a patient treated with radiotherapy plus ipilimumab. The origin of this receptor is a human donor with non-small cell lung cancer who had stable disease on radiotherapy plus ipilimumab. The CDR3 protein is CASSLVTAYNEQFF. The CDR3 DNA reads as TGTGCCAGCAGTTTAGTAACAGCCTACAATGAGCAGTTCTTC.